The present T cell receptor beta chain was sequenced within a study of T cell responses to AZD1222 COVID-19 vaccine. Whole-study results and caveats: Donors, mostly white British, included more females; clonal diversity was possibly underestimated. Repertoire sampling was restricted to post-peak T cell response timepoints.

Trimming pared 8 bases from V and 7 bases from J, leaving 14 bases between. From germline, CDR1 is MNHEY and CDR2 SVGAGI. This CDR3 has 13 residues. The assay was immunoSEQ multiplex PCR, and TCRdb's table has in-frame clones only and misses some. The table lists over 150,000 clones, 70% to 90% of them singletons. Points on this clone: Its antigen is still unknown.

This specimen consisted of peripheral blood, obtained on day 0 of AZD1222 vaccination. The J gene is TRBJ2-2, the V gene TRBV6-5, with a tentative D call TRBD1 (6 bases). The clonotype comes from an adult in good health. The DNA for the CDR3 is TGTGCCAGCTTTTTAGGGGGAGTCGGGGAGCTGTTTTTT. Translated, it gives CASFLGGVGELFF.